The 10 T cell receptor beta chains below come from one sample, sequenced in a study of T cell responses to AZD1222 COVID-19 vaccine. Libraries were prepared by immunoSEQ multiplex PCR; TCRdb keeps only in-frame clonotypes and omits some of them. Found here are 50,000 to 55,000 clones, about 88% of them singletons; the top ten hold more than 20%. Sequencing was performed on peripheral blood, taken on day 0 of AZD1222 vaccination. These receptors all come from an adult in good health.

The chain couples TRBV3-1 (or the pseudogene TRBV3-2) to TRBJ2-5; 12 nucleotides match TRBD2. Germline V gene data show CDR1 as LGHDT and CDR2 as YNNKEL (reference sequence). The CDR3 contains 15 residues. V was pared by 5 bases and J by 6 bases, with 7 bases of the junction left unmatched. The chain's CDR3 is CASSSRTSGIKTQYF. The CDR3 DNA is TGTGCCAGCAGCTCGCGGACTAGCGGGATTAAGACCCAGTACTTC.

CDR3 in amino acids: CASGLRGRGPYEQYF. CDR3 bases: TGTGCTAGTGGCCTGAGGGGTAGAGGACCCTACGAGCAGTACTTC. The chain combines TRBV12-5 with TRBJ2-7; D could derive from TRBD1 or TRBD2 (5 bases each). CDR3 length equals 15 residues. V shed 6 bases and J shed 2 bases, with 17 bases lying between them. Germline assignment: CDR1 LGHNT and CDR2 FRNRAP.

The V gene is TRBV5-1, the J gene TRBJ2-1; 12 bases fit TRBD1. Germline V lookup: CDR1 SGHRS, CDR2 YFSETQ. The CDR3 sequence is 15 residues long. Trimming at V came to 4 bases and at J to 7 bases, leaving 6 bases not matched to a gene. The CDR3, as DNA: TGCGCCAGCAGCCAGGGACAGGGGGCGCAGAATGAGCAGTTCTTC. Residues: CASSQGQGAQNEQFF.

The chain carries TRBV30 and TRBJ1-2, with D tentatively TRBD1 (5 bases). The length of the CDR3 is 12 residues. CDR1 and CDR2 from the germline V gene are GTSNPN and SVGIG (reference sequence). V was pared by 2 bases and J by 7 bases, with 11 bases between. The CDR3 DNA reads TGTGCCTGGAGTATAGGGAGGGGTGGCTACACCTTC. Translation: CAWSIGRGGYTF.

V is TRBV18 and J is TRBJ2-6; D is uncertain. Trimming removed 2 bases from V and 1 base from J, with 6 bases in between. Germline loops: CDR1 KGHSH, CDR2 LQKENI. CDR3 length: 15 amino acids. CDR3 sequence: CASSPMGSGANVLTF. CDR3 sequence (DNA): TGTGCCAGCTCACCAATGGGGTCTGGGGCCAACGTCCTGACTTTC.

The CDR3 protein is CASSLIGSDEQFF. The CDR3 region has the DNA TGTGCCAGCAGTTTAATCGGGAGCGATGAGCAGTTCTTC. The chain joins TRBV12-3 or TRBV12-4 to TRBJ2-1, with D tentatively TRBD2 (6 bases). Trimming took off 2 bases at V and 8 bases at J, with 10 bases between the two ends. The CDR3 covers 13 residues.

This clone was seen a single time. The chain uses TRBV14 and TRBJ1-2, with D perhaps matching TRBD1 (5 bases). Between the trimmed V and J ends, which lost 0 bases and 7 bases, there was a span of 15 bases. CDR1 SGHDN and CDR2 FVKESK come from the germline V gene. CDR3 length: 15 residues. The CDR3 sequence is CASSQDRDLHAGYTF. The CDR3, as DNA: TGTGCCAGCAGCCAAGATCGGGACCTGCACGCTGGCTACACCTTC. The whole variable domain, filled in from reference TRBV14 and TRBJ1-2, reads EAGVTQFPSHSVIEKGQTVTLRCDPISGHDNLYWYRRVMGKEIKFLLHFVKESKQDESGMPNNRFLAERTGGTYSTLKVQPAELEDSGVYFCASSQDRDLHAGYTFGSGTRLTVV.

The chain combines TRBV21-1 with TRBJ1-2; TRBD1, as called in the table, went unchecked against the DNA. TRBV21-1 is a recognized pseudogene. The CDR3 has 16 residues. CDR3 DNA sequence: TGTGCCAGCAGCTCCCTATGCCAGGGGGCGGACTATGGCTACACCTTC. This codes for CASSSLCQGADYGYTF.

The CDR3 nucleotides are TGTGCCAGCAGCTTAACAGATACGAACACTGAAGCTTTCTTT. This sequence encodes CASSLTDTNTEAFF. The chain carries TRBV7-2 and TRBJ1-1; D is unresolved. In germline, CDR1 is SGHTA, CDR2 FQGNSA. Trimming took 2 bases from V and 1 from J, leaving 8 bases between them. This CDR3 region has 14 residues.

V and J are TRBV4-3 and TRBJ2-5; tentatively, D is TRBD1 (5 bases). V dropped 0 bases and J dropped 4 bases, with 9 bases sitting between them. Germline CDR1 reads LGHNA; CDR2 reads YSLEER. This CDR3 has 14 amino acids. CDR3 coding DNA: TGCGCCAGCAGCCAAGATCGCAGGGCAGAGACCCAGTACTTC. It specifies CASSQDRRAETQYF.